This paragraph reports one TCR beta chain. The sample belongs to a study of Ad26.COV2.S vaccination and SARS-CoV-2 variants. Trimming shortened V by 5 bases and J by 7 bases, and 20 bases separated the two germline ends. CDR3 length: 15 amino acids. Germline V gene lookup returns CDR1 LNHDA and CDR2 SQIVND (reference sequence). TCRdb keeps only in-frame clones here, not all; method: immunoSEQ multiplex PCR. The table shows about 480,000 clones, with approximately 88% occurring only once. Described treatment: 15 to 20 received Ad26.COV2.S at low or high dose, single or two shots; several received placebo; per-sample allocation not given. Collection of the samples took place on day 63 after the first injection of vaccine or placebo. The individual, an adult aged 18-55 years, was a donor in Boston.

The receptor's source is a person aged 18-60 years who received the Ad26.COV2.S COVID-19 vaccine or a placebo. Here the sequenced sample was peripheral blood, taken in a trial of Ad26.COV2.S vaccine versus placebo. The chain uses TRBV19 and TRBJ1-2; weak D call: TRBD1 (5 bases). In DNA, the CDR3 is TGTGCCAGTAGTGTGGAAGCCGGGACGCCGGGTGGCTACACCTTC. Its translation: CASSVEAGTPGGYTF.